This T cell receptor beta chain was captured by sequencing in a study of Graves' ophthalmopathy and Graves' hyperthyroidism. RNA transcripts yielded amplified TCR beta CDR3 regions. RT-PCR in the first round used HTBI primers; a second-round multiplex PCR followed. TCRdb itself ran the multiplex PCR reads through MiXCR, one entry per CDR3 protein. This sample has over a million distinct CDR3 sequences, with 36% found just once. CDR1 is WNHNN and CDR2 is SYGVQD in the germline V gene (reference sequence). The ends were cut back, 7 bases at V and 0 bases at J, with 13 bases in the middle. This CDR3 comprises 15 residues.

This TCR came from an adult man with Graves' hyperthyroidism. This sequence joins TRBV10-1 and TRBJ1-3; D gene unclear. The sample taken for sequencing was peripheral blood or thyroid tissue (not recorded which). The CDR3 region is CASNRRIPSGNTIYF. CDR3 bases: TGCGCCAGCAATAGACGGATTCCCTCTGGAAACACCATATATTTT.